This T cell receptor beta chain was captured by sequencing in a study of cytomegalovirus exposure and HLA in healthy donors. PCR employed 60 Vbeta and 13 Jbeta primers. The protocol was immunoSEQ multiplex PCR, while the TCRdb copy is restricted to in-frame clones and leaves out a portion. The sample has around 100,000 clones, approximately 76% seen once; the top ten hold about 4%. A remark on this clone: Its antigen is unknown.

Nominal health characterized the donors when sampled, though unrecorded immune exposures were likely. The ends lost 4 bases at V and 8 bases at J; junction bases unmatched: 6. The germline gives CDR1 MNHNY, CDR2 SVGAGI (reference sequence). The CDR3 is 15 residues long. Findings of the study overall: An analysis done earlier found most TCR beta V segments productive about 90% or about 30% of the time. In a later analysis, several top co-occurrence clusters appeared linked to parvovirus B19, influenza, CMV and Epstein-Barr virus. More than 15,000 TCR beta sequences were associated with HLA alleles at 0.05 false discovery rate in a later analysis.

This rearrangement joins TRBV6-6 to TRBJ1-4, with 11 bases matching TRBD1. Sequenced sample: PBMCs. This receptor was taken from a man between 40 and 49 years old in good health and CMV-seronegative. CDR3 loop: CASSSWTGGKEKLFF. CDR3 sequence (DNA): TGTGCCAGCAGTTCCTGGACAGGGGGCAAGGAAAAACTGTTTTTT.